Presented here are 15 T cell receptor beta chains from one specimen sequenced in a study of blood T cell repertoires in COVID-19. The data were produced by immunoSEQ multiplex PCR, yet TCRdb's version contains in-frame clones alone and is incomplete. Here the sample spans some 150,000 clones, 75% to 90% being singletons. Material for sequencing was peripheral blood. These receptors originate from a man aged 50-59 years with active COVID-19.

The V and J genes are TRBV9 and TRBJ2-7; 13 positions agree with TRBD2. The J segment lost 7 bases and the V segment lost 4 bases, leaving 8 bases of the junction unmatched. The CDR3 runs 15 residues. Germline V gene sequence: CDR1 SGDLS, CDR2 YYNGEE. This chain's CDR3 is CASSPTSGGAEEQYF. For the CDR3, the DNA is TGTGCCAGCAGCCCAACTAGCGGGGGGGCCGAGGAGCAGTACTTC.

The J gene is TRBJ1-1, the V gene TRBV18, with TRBD1 matching 9 bases. The V gene end was trimmed by 0 bases and the J gene end by 3 bases; junction bases not matched to a gene: 8. Germline V CDR1 and CDR2: KGHSH, LQKENI. The CDR3 is 17 amino acids. CDR3 in DNA: TGTGCCAGCTCACCACCGATAGGGACAGGGTCTTACACTGAAGCTTTCTTT. Protein sequence: CASSPPIGTGSYTEAFF.

The chain uses TRBV29-1 and TRBJ1-4; 7 bases map to TRBD1. Germline values: CDR1 SQVTM, CDR2 ANQGSEA. Unmatched junction bases numbered 9, after V lost 8 bases and J lost 6 bases. This CDR3 spans 13 amino acids. CDR3 sequence reads: CSISTGIDEKLFF. DNA of the CDR3: TGCAGCATTTCGACAGGGATAGATGAAAAACTGTTTTTT.

This rearrangement joins TRBV7-9 to TRBJ2-3, with D possibly matching TRBD1 (5 bases). V was cut by 7 bases and J by 3 bases, with 8 bases left in between. CDR3 length: 12 amino acids. Looked up from germline, CDR1 is SEHNR and CDR2 is FQNEAQ (reference sequence). CDR3 residues: CASTPGTDTQYF. The CDR3 DNA sequence: TGTGCCAGCACCCCAGGGACAGATACGCAGTATTTT.

This clone was detected a few times. V usage is TRBV14 and J usage is TRBJ2-7; D is perhaps TRBD2 (6 bases). V lost 0 bases to trimming and J lost 4 bases, with 10 bases between them. Germline CDR1 and CDR2: SGHDN and FVKESK. The CDR3 runs 14 residues. The DNA of the CDR3 is TGTGCCAGCAGCCAAGATCTAGCGCAATACGAGCAGTACTTC. As protein: CASSQDLAQYEQYF.

This chain connects TRBV7-8 to TRBJ2-3; 8 bases align to TRBD1. Germline CDR1 SGHVS, CDR2 FQNEAQ. The CDR3 consists of 15 residues. V was clipped by 2 bases and J by 0 bases; unmatched bases: 1. The CDR3 DNA sequence: TGTGCCAGCAGCTTATACAGGGGGAGCACAGATACGCAGTATTTT. Translating it yields CASSLYRGSTDTQYF.

The chain recombines TRBV19 with TRBJ2-1; 9 bases are shared with TRBD2. This CDR3 spans 17 amino acids. CDR1 is LNHDA, CDR2 SQIVND, per germline (reference sequence). V lost 5 bases to trimming and J lost 7 bases; unmatched junction nucleotides: 15. As DNA, the CDR3 is TGTGCCAGTAGTTCCCCCAGGGAGCGGGGGGTGGTGAATGAGCAGTTCTTC. It encodes CASSSPRERGVVNEQFF.

This rearrangement joins TRBV7-2 to TRBJ2-3, with D possibly being TRBD2 (7 bases). Germline V gene data show CDR1 as SGHTA and CDR2 as FQGNSA. The CDR3 is 15 residues long. V dropped 5 bases and J dropped 4 bases, with 16 bases sitting between them. The CDR3 DNA sequence: TGTGCCAGCAGCCCGGGGGGCGCTTTTGCAGATACGCAGTATTTT. It encodes CASSPGGAFADTQYF.

With regard to this clone: At the DNA level, this CDR3 is encoded by other sequences in the same sample as well. V is TRBV15 and J is TRBJ2-2, with D possibly being TRBD1 (5 bases). V was pared by 5 bases and J by 1 base, with 8 bases between. The CDR3 runs 14 residues. CDR1 LNHNV and CDR2 YYDKDF come from the germline V gene (reference sequence). This chain's CDR3 is CATSGQGNTGELFF. Written as DNA, the CDR3 is TGTGCCACCAGCGGCCAGGGGAACACCGGGGAGCTGTTTTTT.

This CDR3 is CASSFRDTGELFF. CDR3 sequence (DNA): TGTGCCAGCAGTTTTCGGGACACCGGGGAGCTGTTTTTT. The J gene is TRBJ2-2, the V gene TRBV6-5, with D unclear. V was clipped by 4 bases and J by 3 bases, with 6 bases between them. This CDR3 comprises 13 residues. CDR1 is MNHEY, CDR2 SVGAGI, per germline.

CDR3 DNA: TGTGCCAGCAGCGCCGGGGGGGAGAACACAGATACGCAGTATTTT. Amino acids: CASSAGGENTDTQYF. The chain is built from TRBV7-2 and TRBJ2-3, with 8 nucleotides matching TRBD2. Germline V gene sequence: CDR1 SGHTA, CDR2 FQGNSA. The V gene end was trimmed by 5 bases and the J gene end by 2 bases; junction bases not matched to a gene: 6. This CDR3 region has 15 residues.

The chain recombines TRBV30 with TRBJ1-1, with a weak D call TRBD1 (5 bases). Germline CDR1 GTSNPN, CDR2 SVGIG (reference sequence). This CDR3 comprises 13 residues. Between the trimmed V and J ends, which lost 0 bases and 11 bases, there was a span of 16 bases. CDR3 amino acids: CAWSVLGSGGAFF. CDR3 DNA: TGTGCCTGGAGTGTACTTGGCAGTGGGGGGGCTTTCTTT. The full variable domain, rest sourced from reference TRBV30 and TRBJ1-1, is SQTIHQWPATLVQPVGSPLSLECTVEGTSNPNLYWYRQAAGRGLQLLFYSVGIGQISSEVPQNLSASRPQDRQFILSSKKLLLSDSGFYLCAWSVLGSGGAFFGQGTRLTVV.

The chain combines TRBV3-1 (or the pseudogene TRBV3-2) with TRBJ1-2, with TRBD1 matching over 7 bases. CDR3 length: 14 amino acids. Germline V CDR1 and CDR2: LGHDT, YNNKEL (reference sequence). V shed 4 bases and J 7 bases; nucleotides not matched to a gene: 9. As DNA, the CDR3 is TGTGCCAGCAGCCTACTGACAGGGAAATTTGGCTACACCTTC. It codes for CASSLLTGKFGYTF.

The chain recombines TRBV4-1 with TRBJ2-7; maybe TRBD2 (5 bases). Germline V gene sequence: CDR1 MGHRA, CDR2 YSYEKL. Trimming shortened V by 1 base and J by 8 bases, and 12 bases separated the two germline ends. The CDR3 runs to 13 residues. The CDR3 reads CASSQGGEGKQYF. The CDR3 nucleotides are TGCGCCAGCAGCCAAGGGGGTGAGGGCAAGCAGTACTTC.

The chain links TRBV7-9 to TRBJ1-4; no definite D call. Germline values: CDR1 SEHNR, CDR2 FQNEAQ (reference sequence). CDR3 size: 15 residues. Trimming left V 3 bases short and J 6 bases short, with 14 bases between. In nucleotides, the CDR3 is TGTGCCAGCAGCTTGAACTCCGGAGGAGATGAAAAACTGTTTTTT. This encodes CASSLNSGGDEKLFF.